These T cell receptor beta chains were read from a single sample in a study of blood T cell repertoires in COVID-19. Produced via immunoSEQ multiplex PCR; TCRdb's table is partial and in-frame only. The repertoire holds more than 90,000 clones, with 85% as singletons. Source material: peripheral blood. These receptors all stem from a man older than 75 with acute or convalescent COVID-19. Each CDR3 is given with its conserved first and last residue. A D gene is named only where the DNA matches it firmly. Clone sizes are given selectively: once, few, many, or a class where the clone is expanded.

clone_size: once; j_call: TRBJ2-7; d_call: TRBD1; v_call: TRBV19; cdr3_nt: TGTGCCAGTAGTCGAGGACAGGGCACCTACGAGCAGTACTTC; cdr3_aa: CASSRGQGTYEQYF
clone_size: NA; j_call: TRBJ1-3; d_call: NA; v_call: TRBV30; cdr3_nt: TGTGCCTGGAGCCGGGTGGGGGGTGAAAACACCATATATTTT; cdr3_aa: CAWSRVGGENTIYF
clone_size: NA; j_call: TRBJ2-7; d_call: TRBD2; v_call: TRBV5-1; cdr3_nt: TGCGCCAGCAGCACCAGCGGGAGGACGATCTACGAGCAGTACTTC; cdr3_aa: CASSTSGRTIYEQYF
clone_size: NA; j_call: TRBJ2-2; d_call: NA; v_call: TRBV9; cdr3_nt: TGTGCCAGCAGCGCCCTTAGCGGGGAGCTGTTTTTT; cdr3_aa: CASSALSGELFF
clone_size: NA; j_call: TRBJ2-7; d_call: TRBD2; v_call: TRBV6-6; cdr3_nt: TGTGCCAGCAGTTACGGGACTAGAGACGAGCAGTACTTC; cdr3_aa: CASSYGTRDEQYF
clone_size: once; j_call: TRBJ2-1; d_call: TRBD1; v_call: TRBV18; cdr3_nt: TGTGCCAGCTCACCCCCCGGGACAGGGGGGAATGAGCAGTTCTTC; cdr3_aa: CASSPPGTGGNEQFF
clone_size: NA; j_call: TRBJ1-2; d_call: NA; v_call: TRBV6-5; cdr3_nt: TGTGCCAGCAGTCAACAGGGCTTGGCTAACTATGGCTACACCTTC; cdr3_aa: CASSQQGLANYGYTF
clone_size: NA; j_call: TRBJ1-4; d_call: NA; v_call: TRBV5-1; cdr3_nt: TGCGCCAGCAGCGCAGGAGGGGTTGGTGAAAAACTGTTTTTT; cdr3_aa: CASSAGGVGEKLFF
clone_size: NA; j_call: TRBJ1-5; d_call: NA; v_call: TRBV24-1; cdr3_nt: TGTGCCACCAGGGGCCAGGGCAACAATCAGCCCCAGCATTTT; cdr3_aa: CATRGQGNNQPQHF
clone_size: NA; j_call: TRBJ2-5; d_call: NA; v_call: TRBV20-1; cdr3_nt: TGCAGTGCTAGTCCGGTTAAAGAGACCCAGTACTTC; cdr3_aa: CSASPVKETQYF
clone_size: few; j_call: TRBJ1-4; d_call: NA; v_call: TRBV9; cdr3_nt: TGTGCCAGCAGCCCCGGGAGGGGTGAAAAACTGTTTTTT; cdr3_aa: CASSPGRGEKLFF
clone_size: NA; j_call: TRBJ2-1; d_call: NA; v_call: TRBV29-1; cdr3_nt: TGCAGCGTTGAAGGTAACAATGAGCAGTTCTTC; cdr3_aa: CSVEGNNEQFF
clone_size: NA; j_call: TRBJ2-2; d_call: NA; v_call: TRBV11-1; cdr3_nt: TGTGCCAGCAGCTTAGCGGTGGGGGGCACCGGGGAGCTGTTTTTT; cdr3_aa: CASSLAVGGTGELFF
clone_size: once; j_call: TRBJ1-1; d_call: NA; v_call: TRBV5-1; cdr3_nt: TGCGCCAGCAGCTTGGCCAGGGGAGAGGGAGCTTTCTTT; cdr3_aa: CASSLARGEGAFF
clone_size: NA; j_call: TRBJ1-6; d_call: TRBD1; v_call: TRBV7-8; cdr3_nt: TGTGCCAGCAGCCAACTCATTAAAGACAGGGTCGGGGATTCACCCCTCCACTTT; cdr3_aa: CASSQLIKDRVGDSPLHF
clone_size: few; j_call: TRBJ2-3; d_call: NA; v_call: TRBV19; cdr3_nt: TGTGCCAGTAGTCTGGGACTCAAGCAAGATACGCAGTATTTT; cdr3_aa: CASSLGLKQDTQYF
clone_size: NA; j_call: TRBJ2-3; d_call: TRBD1; v_call: TRBV5-6; cdr3_nt: TGTGCCAGCAGCCTCGACAGGGTGTGGACAGATACGCAGTATTTT; cdr3_aa: CASSLDRVWTDTQYF
clone_size: NA; j_call: TRBJ2-5; d_call: NA; v_call: TRBV7-8; cdr3_nt: TGTGCCAGCAGCTTAGCCACTGTGTCCCAGTACTTC; cdr3_aa: CASSLATVSQYF
clone_size: NA; j_call: TRBJ1-2; d_call: TRBD1; v_call: TRBV15; cdr3_nt: TGTGCCACCAGCAGAGGTACAGGGGATGGCTACACCTTC; cdr3_aa: CATSRGTGDGYTF
clone_size: few; j_call: TRBJ2-7; d_call: NA; v_call: TRBV7-9; cdr3_nt: TGTGCCAGCAGCCCTTCGACAGTAGCCTACGAGCAGTACTTC; cdr3_aa: CASSPSTVAYEQYF
clone_size: NA; j_call: TRBJ1-2; d_call: NA; v_call: TRBV20-1; cdr3_nt: TGCAGTGCTAGTCGCGGGAACGGCTACACCTTC; cdr3_aa: CSASRGNGYTF
clone_size: NA; j_call: TRBJ1-1; d_call: NA; v_call: TRBV19; cdr3_nt: TGTGCCAGTGGGTACAGGGCCACGGGTGCAATGAACACTGAAGCTTTCTTT; cdr3_aa: CASGYRATGAMNTEAFF
clone_size: NA; j_call: TRBJ2-7; d_call: TRBD1; v_call: TRBV6-5; cdr3_nt: TGTGCCAGCAGTTCCCAGGGGGCTAGCTCCTACGAGCAGTACTTC; cdr3_aa: CASSSQGASSYEQYF
clone_size: NA; j_call: TRBJ2-7; d_call: TRBD2; v_call: TRBV6-2/TRBV6-3; cdr3_nt: TGTGCCAGCAGCCTGTCTAGCGGGAGGAGCGAGCAGTACTTC; cdr3_aa: CASSLSSGRSEQYF
clone_size: NA; j_call: TRBJ2-3; d_call: TRBD1; v_call: TRBV7-9; cdr3_nt: TGTGCCAGCAGCTTAGGGACAGGGGGAAGAACAGATACGCAGTATTTT; cdr3_aa: CASSLGTGGRTDTQYF
clone_size: NA; j_call: TRBJ1-1; d_call: NA; v_call: TRBV27; cdr3_nt: TGTGCCAGCAGTACAAACGTCCTATTTCAGGACACTGAAGCTTTCTTT; cdr3_aa: CASSTNVLFQDTEAFF
clone_size: NA; j_call: TRBJ2-1; d_call: TRBD2; v_call: TRBV11-2; cdr3_nt: TGTGCCAGCAGCTTAGATCGAATCCCCCCGGGGGGGGCCTACAATGAGCAGTTCTTC; cdr3_aa: CASSLDRIPPGGAYNEQFF
clone_size: NA; j_call: TRBJ2-1; d_call: TRBD2; v_call: TRBV27; cdr3_nt: TGTGCCAGCAGTTTAGGACTAGGAAGCTTAACTGAGCAGTTCTTC; cdr3_aa: CASSLGLGSLTEQFF
clone_size: NA; j_call: TRBJ2-7; d_call: TRBD2; v_call: TRBV7-9; cdr3_nt: TGTGCCAGCAGCCGGGGACTAGCGGTCTCCTACGAGCAGTACTTC; cdr3_aa: CASSRGLAVSYEQYF
clone_size: NA; j_call: TRBJ2-1; d_call: NA; v_call: TRBV7-9; cdr3_nt: TGTGCCAGCAGTTCTCCGGACAGTTCCTACAATGAGCAGTTCTTC; cdr3_aa: CASSSPDSSYNEQFF
clone_size: once; j_call: TRBJ2-5; d_call: TRBD2; v_call: TRBV7-2; cdr3_nt: TGTGCCAGCAGCATCGGACTAGCCTATGGGACCCAGTACTTC; cdr3_aa: CASSIGLAYGTQYF
clone_size: NA; j_call: TRBJ1-1; d_call: NA; v_call: TRBV10-3; cdr3_nt: TGTGCCATCAGTGAGATCGCAGGGTGGACTGAAGCTTTCTTT; cdr3_aa: CAISEIAGWTEAFF
clone_size: NA; j_call: TRBJ1-2; d_call: NA; v_call: TRBV11-2; cdr3_nt: TGTGCCAGCAGCTTAGAGGCCAACGCAGCTAACTATGGCTACACCTTC; cdr3_aa: CASSLEANAANYGYTF
clone_size: NA; j_call: TRBJ2-7; d_call: TRBD1; v_call: TRBV5-1; cdr3_nt: TGCGCCAGCAGCAAAAGGGACAGGGGGCCCTACGAGCAGTACTTC; cdr3_aa: CASSKRDRGPYEQYF
clone_size: NA; j_call: TRBJ2-4; d_call: TRBD2; v_call: TRBV6-6; cdr3_nt: TGTGCCAGCAGTATCCCTCTAGCGGGAGTTGCCATTCAGTACTTC; cdr3_aa: CASSIPLAGVAIQYF
clone_size: NA; j_call: TRBJ2-1; d_call: TRBD2; v_call: TRBV12-3/TRBV12-4; cdr3_nt: TGTGCCAGCAGCCCGGGGCTAGCGGGAGTTCTCTTC; cdr3_aa: CASSPGLAGVLF
clone_size: NA; j_call: TRBJ2-7; d_call: TRBD2; v_call: TRBV13; cdr3_nt: TGTGCCAGCAGCTCCCCCTTGACTAGCGGATACGAGCAGTACTTC; cdr3_aa: CASSSPLTSGYEQYF
clone_size: NA; j_call: TRBJ2-5; d_call: TRBD1; v_call: TRBV6-2/TRBV6-3; cdr3_nt: TGTGCCAGCAGTTACCAGACCGGGACAGGGGGCCAAGGTTTAGAGACCCAGTACTTC; cdr3_aa: CASSYQTGTGGQGLETQYF
clone_size: NA; j_call: TRBJ2-2; d_call: TRBD2; v_call: TRBV6-5; cdr3_nt: TGTGCCAGCAGGTCCGCCGGGGGGGCCGGGGAGCTGTTTTTT; cdr3_aa: CASRSAGGAGELFF
clone_size: NA; j_call: TRBJ2-1; d_call: NA; v_call: TRBV7-3; cdr3_nt: TGTGCCAGCAGCAACTCAGGTGAGCAGTTCTTC; cdr3_aa: CASSNSGEQFF
clone_size: NA; j_call: TRBJ2-1; d_call: TRBD2; v_call: TRBV5-1; cdr3_nt: TGCGCCAGCAGCTTGGAGGGACTAGCGCTTTCCTATGAGCAGTTCTTC; cdr3_aa: CASSLEGLALSYEQFF
clone_size: NA; j_call: TRBJ1-6; d_call: TRBD1; v_call: TRBV28; cdr3_nt: TGTGCCAGCAGACTTGGGACAGTTGCTAATTCACCCCTCCACTTT; cdr3_aa: CASRLGTVANSPLHF
clone_size: once; j_call: TRBJ2-1; d_call: TRBD2; v_call: TRBV19; cdr3_nt: TGTGCCAGTAGTACACAGGGACTAGCGGGAGTCCCACGCTCCTACAATGAGCAGTTCTTC; cdr3_aa: CASSTQGLAGVPRSYNEQFF
clone_size: NA; j_call: TRBJ1-5; d_call: NA; v_call: TRBV27; cdr3_nt: TGTGCCAGCAGTTTATCAGGGGCCAGCAATCAGCCCCAGCATTTT; cdr3_aa: CASSLSGASNQPQHF
clone_size: few; j_call: TRBJ1-2; d_call: TRBD1; v_call: TRBV19; cdr3_nt: TGTGCCACTACCGGGACAGGGGAGACCTATGGCTACACCTTC; cdr3_aa: CATTGTGETYGYTF